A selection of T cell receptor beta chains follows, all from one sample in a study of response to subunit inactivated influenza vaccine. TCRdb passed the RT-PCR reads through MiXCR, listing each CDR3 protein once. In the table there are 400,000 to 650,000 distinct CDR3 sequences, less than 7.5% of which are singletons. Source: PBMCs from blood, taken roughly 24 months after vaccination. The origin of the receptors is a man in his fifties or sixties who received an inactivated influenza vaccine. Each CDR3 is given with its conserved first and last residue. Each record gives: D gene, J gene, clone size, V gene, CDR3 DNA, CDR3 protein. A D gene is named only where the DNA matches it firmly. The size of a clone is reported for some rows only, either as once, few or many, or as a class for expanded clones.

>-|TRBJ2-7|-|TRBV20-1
TGCAGTGCTAGTTTCCAGAAGAGGTACGAGCAGTACTTC
CSASFQKRYEQYF
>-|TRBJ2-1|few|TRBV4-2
TGTGCCAGCAGCCAAGAACCCCAGATCCTATACAATGAGCAGTTCTTC
CASSQEPQILYNEQFF
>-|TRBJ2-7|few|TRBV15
TGTGCCACCAGCAGCCCTACTGGCGGGGCCACCTACGAGCAGTACTTC
CATSSPTGGATYEQYF
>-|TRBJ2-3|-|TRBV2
TGTGCCAGCAGTGAAGCACGGGGGCGGTACACAGATACGCAGTATTTT
CASSEARGRYTDTQYF
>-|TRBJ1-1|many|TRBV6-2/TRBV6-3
TGTGCCAGCAGTTCCCGGGGGAAGAGAAACACTGAAGCTTTCTTT
CASSSRGKRNTEAFF
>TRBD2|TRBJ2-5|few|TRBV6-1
TGTGCCAGCAACCCCGGGACTAGCATGCAGACCCAGTACTTC
CASNPGTSMQTQYF
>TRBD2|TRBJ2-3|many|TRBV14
TGTGCCAGCAGCCGACTAGCGGGGACCCCAGATACGCAGTATTTT
CASSRLAGTPDTQYF
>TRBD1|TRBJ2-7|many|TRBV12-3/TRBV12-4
TGTGCCAGCAGCCTTTCGACAGGGGACACCTACGAGCAGTACTTC
CASSLSTGDTYEQYF
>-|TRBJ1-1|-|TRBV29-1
TGCAGCGTTTCTGACACTGTTAAATCGGCTTTCTTT
CSVSDTVKSAFF
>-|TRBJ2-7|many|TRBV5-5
TGTGCCAGCAGCTTGGGTGGACAGATCTACGAGCAGTACTTC
CASSLGGQIYEQYF
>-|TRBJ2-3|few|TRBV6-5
TGTGCCAGCAGTTACCGACAAGGCTACACAGATACGCAGTATTTT
CASSYRQGYTDTQYF
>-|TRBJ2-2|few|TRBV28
TGTGCCAGCACCACAGGGATGGGGGAGCTGTTTTTT
CASTTGMGELFF
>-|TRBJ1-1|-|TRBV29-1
TGCAGCGTTGTAAGGCGGGCCCGAAGCACTGAAGCTTTCTTT
CSVVRRARSTEAFF
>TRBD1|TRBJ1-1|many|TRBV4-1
TGCGCCAGCAGCCACCACAGGGGGCGGGTGGGCACTGAAGCTTTCTTT
CASSHHRGRVGTEAFF
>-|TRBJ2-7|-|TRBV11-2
TGTGCCAGCAGCTACCAAACGTCGACAGCTAGCTCCTACGAGCAGTACTTC
CASSYQTSTASSYEQYF
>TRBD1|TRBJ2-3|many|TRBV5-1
TGCGCCAGCAGCATGGACAGGGTTTTGACAGATACGCAGTATTTT
CASSMDRVLTDTQYF
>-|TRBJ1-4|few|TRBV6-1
TGTGCCAGCAGCAGGGACCAGAATGAAAAACTGTTTTTT
CASSRDQNEKLFF
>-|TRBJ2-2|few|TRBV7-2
TGTGCCAGCAGAATAGGGGGGAACACCGGGGAGCTGTTTTTT
CASRIGGNTGELFF
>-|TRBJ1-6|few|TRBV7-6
TGTGCCAGCAGCTTGAACAGCTACCCCAATTCACCCCTCCACTTT
CASSLNSYPNSPLHF
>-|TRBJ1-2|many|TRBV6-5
TGTGCCAGCAGTTACTTTCAGGGTGATGGCTACACCTTC
CASSYFQGDGYTF
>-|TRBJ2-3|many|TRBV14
TGTGCCAGCAGCCAAGATGGGTTAGCGTCCACAGATACGCAGTATTTT
CASSQDGLASTDTQYF
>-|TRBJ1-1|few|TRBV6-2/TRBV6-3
TGTGCCAGCAGTCGACAGTGGAGTGAAGCTTTCTTT
CASSRQWSEAFF
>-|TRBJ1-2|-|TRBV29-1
TGCAGCGTTGTTCGGGCCCGCGGTGGCTACACCTTC
CSVVRARGGYTF
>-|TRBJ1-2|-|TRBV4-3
TGCGCCAGCAGCCAAGATCTGGGCAGCACCGCTGGCTACACCTTC
CASSQDLGSTAGYTF
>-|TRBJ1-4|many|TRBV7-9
TGTGCCAGCAGCTTAGGCCTGACAGAAGCAACTAATGAAAAACTGTTTTTT
CASSLGLTEATNEKLFF
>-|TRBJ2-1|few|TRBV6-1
TGTGCCAGCAGTGAAGGACGGTACAATGAGCAGTTCTTC
CASSEGRYNEQFF
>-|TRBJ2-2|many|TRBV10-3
TGTGCCATCAGTGCAGTGGGGGGACAAAACACCGGGGAGCTGTTTTTT
CAISAVGGQNTGELFF
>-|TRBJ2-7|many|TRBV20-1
TGCAGTGCTAGAGATCATGGTGGGGAGCAGTACTTC
CSARDHGGEQYF
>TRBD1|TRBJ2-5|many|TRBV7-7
TGTGCCAGCAGCTTGGGGACAGGGGTCGAGACCCAGTACTTC
CASSLGTGVETQYF
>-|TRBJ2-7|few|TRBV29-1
TGCAGCGTTGAAATTACCTCCTACGAGCAGTACTTC
CSVEITSYEQYF
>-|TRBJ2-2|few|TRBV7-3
TGTGCCAGCGGAGTTTCGTCCGGGGAGCTGTTTTTT
CASGVSSGELFF
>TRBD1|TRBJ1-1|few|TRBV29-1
TGCAGCGTCCTACGGACCAGGGGGACTGAAGCTTTCTTT
CSVLRTRGTEAFF
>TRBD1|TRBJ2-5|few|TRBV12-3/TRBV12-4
TGTGCCAGCAGCGAAGGACAGGGGGTTACCAAAGAGACCCAGTACTTC
CASSEGQGVTKETQYF
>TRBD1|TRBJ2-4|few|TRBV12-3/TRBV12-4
TGTGCCAGCAGTTTGGACCGGACAGGGGGGAACATTCAGTACTTC
CASSLDRTGGNIQYF
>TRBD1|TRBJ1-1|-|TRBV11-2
TGTGCCAGCAGGAGACCAGGGGGCAGGATCACTGAAGCTTTCTTT
CASRRPGGRITEAFF
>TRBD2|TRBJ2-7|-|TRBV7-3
TGTGCCAGCAGCTTAAGGGCTAGCGGTCCCTACGAGCAGTACTTC
CASSLRASGPYEQYF
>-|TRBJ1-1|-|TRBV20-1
TGCAGTGCTAGCGAGAGCCCCGGCTCACAGAACACTGAAGCTTTCTTT
CSASESPGSQNTEAFF
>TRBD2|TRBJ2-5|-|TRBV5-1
TGCGCCAGCAGCTCGTTAGCCGGGACTAGCAAGATGGCCCAGTACTTC
CASSSLAGTSKMAQYF
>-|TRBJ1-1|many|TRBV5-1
TGCGCCAGCAGCCCTAGGGGGTTCACTGAAGCTTTCTTT
CASSPRGFTEAFF
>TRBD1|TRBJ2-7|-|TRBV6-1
TGTGCCAGCAGTCGACCGGGACAGGCATCCGAGCAGTACTTC
CASSRPGQASEQYF
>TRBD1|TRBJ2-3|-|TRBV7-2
TGTGCCAGCAGCTACAGGGGGCCTCGCACAGATACGCAGTATTTT
CASSYRGPRTDTQYF
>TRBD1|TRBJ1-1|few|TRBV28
TGTGCCAGCACCCGACAGGGTACTTTCTTT
CASTRQGTFF
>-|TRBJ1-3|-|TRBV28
TGTGCCAGCCACAGGGAATCTGGAAACACCATATATTTT
CASHRESGNTIYF
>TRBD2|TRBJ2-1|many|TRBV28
TGTGCCAGCAGTCCGATAGCGGGAGGCTCCTACAATGAGCAGTTCTTC
CASSPIAGGSYNEQFF
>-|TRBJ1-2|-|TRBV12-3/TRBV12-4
TGTGCCAGCAGAAAGACAGACACCTCTAACTATGGCTACACCTTC
CASRKTDTSNYGYTF
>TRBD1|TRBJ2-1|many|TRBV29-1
TGCAGCGTTGAATGGCGTACGGCAGGGGGCTCCTACAATGAGCAGTTCTTC
CSVEWRTAGGSYNEQFF